This TCR beta chain emerged from a study of response to subunit inactivated influenza vaccine. TCRdb reprocessed the RT-PCR reads via MiXCR and lists one record per CDR3 protein. The data show around 250,000 distinct CDR3 sequences, 12% seen once. Study findings and constraints: The study's authors posited that every seasonal influenza vaccination enlists few new T cells.

Concerning this clonotype itself: Its target is unknown. This CDR3 is missing its conserved last phenylalanine or tryptophan, likely due to a read error.

The TCR comes from a man aged 50 to 60 who received an inactivated influenza vaccine. The source was non-naive T cells sorted from PBMCs, collected roughly 15 days before vaccination.

The DNA of the CDR3 is TGTGCCAGCAGCCAACGAAGGTCCTATGGCTACACCCTC. Protein: CASSQRRSYGYTL. The genes are TRBV6-2 or TRBV6-3 and TRBJ1-2, with D unresolved. Germline assignment: CDR1 MNHEY and CDR2 SVGEGT. This CDR3 is built from 13 residues. With 6 bases removed from V and 4 bases from J, the gap between germline ends came to 12 bases.